This TCR beta chain emerged from a study of blood T cell repertoires in COVID-19. For the study at large: Acute and convalescent COVID-19 samples came from the United States, Italy and Spain. T cells, B-cell-depleted T cells, or PBMCs provided the cDNA or gDNA that served as material.

Under the authors' procedure: Amplified reference gene primers provided the basis for estimating nucleated cell counts. The method was immunoSEQ multiplex PCR; TCRdb's version includes in-frame clones alone and lacks a portion of them. V, J and clone size were drawn from that table, and D and trimming were deduced from the DNA. The sample gives approximately 100,000 clones, more than 60% of which show up once; around 24% is in the top ten. V was shortened by 2 bases and J by 10 bases, with 17 bases between the two germline ends. The CDR3 is made up of 14 amino acids. Looked up from germline, CDR1 is MNHEY and CDR2 is SVGEGT.

V and J are TRBV6-2 or TRBV6-3 and TRBJ1-1; tentative D call: TRBD1 (5 bases). This sequence was found in a man aged 70 or older with acute or convalescent COVID-19. Sequenced input: peripheral blood. This chain's CDR3 is CASSYGQGSLRAFF. CDR3 coding DNA: TGTGCCAGCAGTTACGGGCAGGGATCCCTGCGAGCTTTCTTT.